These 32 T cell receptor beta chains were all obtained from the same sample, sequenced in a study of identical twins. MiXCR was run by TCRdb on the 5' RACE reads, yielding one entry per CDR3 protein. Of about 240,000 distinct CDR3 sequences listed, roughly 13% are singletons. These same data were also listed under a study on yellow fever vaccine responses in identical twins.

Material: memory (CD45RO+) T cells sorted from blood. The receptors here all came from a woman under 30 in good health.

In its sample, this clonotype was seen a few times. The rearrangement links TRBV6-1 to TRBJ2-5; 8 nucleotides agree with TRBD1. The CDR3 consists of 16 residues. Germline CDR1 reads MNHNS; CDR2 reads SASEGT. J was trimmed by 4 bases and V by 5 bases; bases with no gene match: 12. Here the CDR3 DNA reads TGTGCCAGCAGTCCAGCTCTTGGACAGGGCGGAGAGACCCAGTACTTC. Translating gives CASSPALGQGGETQYF.

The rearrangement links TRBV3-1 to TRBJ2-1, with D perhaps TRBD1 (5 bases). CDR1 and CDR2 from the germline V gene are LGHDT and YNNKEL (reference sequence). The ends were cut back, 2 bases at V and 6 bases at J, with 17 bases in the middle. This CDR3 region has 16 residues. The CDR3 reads CASSQSRARVSNEQFF. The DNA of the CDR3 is TGTGCCAGCAGCCAATCCAGGGCCAGGGTGAGCAATGAGCAGTTCTTC.

Written as DNA, the CDR3 is TGCAGCGTTGGACAGGGTTTTGCTAATGAAAAACTGTTTTTT. It yields the protein CSVGQGFANEKLFF. The chain links TRBV29-1 to TRBJ1-4; TRBD1 agrees at 7 bases. The junction had 5 bases not matched to a gene; V was cut back by 4 bases and J by 3 bases. The germline V gene encodes CDR1 SQVTM and CDR2 ANQGSEA. This CDR3 spans 14 amino acids.

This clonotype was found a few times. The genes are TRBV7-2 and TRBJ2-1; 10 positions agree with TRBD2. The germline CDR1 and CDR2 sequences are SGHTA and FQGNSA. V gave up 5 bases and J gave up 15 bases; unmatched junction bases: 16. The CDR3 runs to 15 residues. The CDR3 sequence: CASSGLGASGRSLFF. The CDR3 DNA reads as TGTGCCAGCAGCGGTCTAGGGGCTAGCGGGAGATCACTGTTCTTC.

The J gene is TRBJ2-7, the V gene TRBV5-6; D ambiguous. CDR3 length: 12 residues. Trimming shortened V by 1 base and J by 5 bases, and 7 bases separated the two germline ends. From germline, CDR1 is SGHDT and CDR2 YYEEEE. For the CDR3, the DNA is TGTGCCAGCAGCTTGATTAGGGACGAGCAGTACTTC. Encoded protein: CASSLIRDEQYF.

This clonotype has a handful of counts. The CDR3 spells CASSPPWGTGNQETQYF. CDR3 nucleotide sequence: TGTGCCAGCAGCCCACCCTGGGGGACAGGCAACCAAGAGACCCAGTACTTC. The rearrangement links TRBV7-9 to TRBJ2-5, with TRBD1 matching 8 bases. This CDR3 comprises 17 residues. The V segment lost 5 bases and the J segment 0 bases; nucleotides outside the gene matches: 11. Germline values: CDR1 SEHNR, CDR2 FQNEAQ (reference sequence).

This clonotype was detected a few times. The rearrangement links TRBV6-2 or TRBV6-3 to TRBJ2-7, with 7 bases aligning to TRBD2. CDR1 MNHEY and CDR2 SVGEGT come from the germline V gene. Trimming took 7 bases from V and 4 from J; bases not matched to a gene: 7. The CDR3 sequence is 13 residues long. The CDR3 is CASKGSGFYEQYF. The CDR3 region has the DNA TGTGCCAGCAAAGGTAGCGGGTTTTACGAGCAGTACTTC.

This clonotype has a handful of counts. The CDR3 protein is CASSPSRDYEQFF. CDR3 in DNA: TGTGCCAGCAGTCCGTCCAGGGACTATGAGCAGTTCTTC. The chain has TRBV16 and TRBJ2-1, with D perhaps matching TRBD2 (6 bases). The CDR3 runs 13 residues. Germline V gives CDR1 KGHSY, CDR2 FQNENV. Deletions cut 6 bases from V and 8 bases from J, with 14 bases between.

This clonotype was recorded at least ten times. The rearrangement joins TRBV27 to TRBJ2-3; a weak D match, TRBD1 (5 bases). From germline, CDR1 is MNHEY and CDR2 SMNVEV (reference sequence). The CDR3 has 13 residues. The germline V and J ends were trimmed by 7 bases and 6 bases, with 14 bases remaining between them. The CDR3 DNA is TGTGCCAGCAAGGGATATAAGGGGGATACGCAGTATTTT. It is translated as CASKGYKGDTQYF.

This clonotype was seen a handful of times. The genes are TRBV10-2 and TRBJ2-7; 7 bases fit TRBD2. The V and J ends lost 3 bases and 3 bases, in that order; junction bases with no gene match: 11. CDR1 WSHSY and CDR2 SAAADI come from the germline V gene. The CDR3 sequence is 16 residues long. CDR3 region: CASSDVGSGSGYEQYF. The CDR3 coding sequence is TGCGCCAGCAGTGATGTCGGTAGCGGGTCTGGCTACGAGCAGTACTTC.

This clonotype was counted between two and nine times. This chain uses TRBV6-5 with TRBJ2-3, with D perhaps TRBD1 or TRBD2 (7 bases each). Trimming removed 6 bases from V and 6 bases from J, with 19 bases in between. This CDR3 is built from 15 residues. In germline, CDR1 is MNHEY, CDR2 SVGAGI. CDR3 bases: TGTGCCAGCAGCTTACCAGGGGGGGCTGGGGATACGCAGTATTTT. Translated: CASSLPGGAGDTQYF.

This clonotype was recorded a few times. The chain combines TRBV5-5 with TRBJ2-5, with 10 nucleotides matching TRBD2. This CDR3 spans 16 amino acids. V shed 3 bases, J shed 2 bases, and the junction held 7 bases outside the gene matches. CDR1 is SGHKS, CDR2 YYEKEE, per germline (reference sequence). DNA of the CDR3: TGTGCCAGCAGCTCTGCTACTAGCGGGATTCAAGAGACCCAGTACTTC. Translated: CASSSATSGIQETQYF.

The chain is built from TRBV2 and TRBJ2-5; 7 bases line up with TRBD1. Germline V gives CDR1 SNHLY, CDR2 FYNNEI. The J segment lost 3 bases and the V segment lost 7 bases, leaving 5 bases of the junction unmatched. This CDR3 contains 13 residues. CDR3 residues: CASTEGQKETQYF. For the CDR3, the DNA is TGTGCCAGCACAGAGGGACAGAAAGAGACCCAGTACTTC.

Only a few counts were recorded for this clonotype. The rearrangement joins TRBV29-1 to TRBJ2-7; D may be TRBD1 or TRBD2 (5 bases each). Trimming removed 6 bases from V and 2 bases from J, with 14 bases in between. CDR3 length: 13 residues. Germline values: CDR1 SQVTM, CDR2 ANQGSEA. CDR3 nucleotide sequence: TGCAGCGTGGGGGAAAGGCCGACCTACGAGCAGTACTTC. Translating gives CSVGERPTYEQYF.

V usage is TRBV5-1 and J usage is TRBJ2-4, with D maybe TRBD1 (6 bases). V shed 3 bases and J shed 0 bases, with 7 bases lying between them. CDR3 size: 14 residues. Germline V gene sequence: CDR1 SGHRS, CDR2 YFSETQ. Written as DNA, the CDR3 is TGCGCCAGCAGCTCAGGGGTAGCCAAAAACATTCAGTACTTC. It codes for CASSSGVAKNIQYF. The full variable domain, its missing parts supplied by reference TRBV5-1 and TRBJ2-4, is KAGVTQTPRYLIKTRGQQVTLSCSPISGHRSVSWYQQTPGQGLQFLFEYFSETQRNKGNFPGRFSGRQFSNSRSEMNVSTLELGDSALYLCASSSGVAKNIQYFGAGTRLSVL.

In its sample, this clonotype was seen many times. The CDR3 DNA is TGTGCCAGCAGACCCGGGACTAGCCGTGGCGAGCAGTACTTC. Residues: CASRPGTSRGEQYF. The chain has TRBV7-2 and TRBJ2-7, with 9 positions matching TRBD2. The length of the CDR3 is 14 residues. Trimming removed 6 bases from V and 6 bases from J; junction bases left unmatched: 9. Per germline, CDR1 SGHTA and CDR2 FQGNSA.

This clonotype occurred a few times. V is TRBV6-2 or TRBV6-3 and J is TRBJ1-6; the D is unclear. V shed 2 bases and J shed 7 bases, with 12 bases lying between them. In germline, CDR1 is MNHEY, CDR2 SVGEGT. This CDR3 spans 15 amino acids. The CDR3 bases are TGTGCCAGCAGTTACGATCGGGGATCCAATTCACCCCTCCACTTT. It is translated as CASSYDRGSNSPLHF.

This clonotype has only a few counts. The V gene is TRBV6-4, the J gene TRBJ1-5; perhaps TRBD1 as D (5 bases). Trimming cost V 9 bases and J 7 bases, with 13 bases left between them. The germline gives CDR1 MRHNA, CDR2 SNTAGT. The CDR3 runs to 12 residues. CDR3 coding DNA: TGTGCCAGACGACAGCCGCCCCAGCCCCAGCATTTT. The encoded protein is CARRQPPQPQHF.

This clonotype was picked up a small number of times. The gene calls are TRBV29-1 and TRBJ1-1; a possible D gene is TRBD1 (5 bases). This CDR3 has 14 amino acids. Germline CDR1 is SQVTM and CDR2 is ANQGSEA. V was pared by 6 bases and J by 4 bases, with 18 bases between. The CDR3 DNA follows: TGCAGCGTAAACGGGGTAGGAGGGGTCACTGAAGCTTTCTTT. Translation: CSVNGVGGVTEAFF.

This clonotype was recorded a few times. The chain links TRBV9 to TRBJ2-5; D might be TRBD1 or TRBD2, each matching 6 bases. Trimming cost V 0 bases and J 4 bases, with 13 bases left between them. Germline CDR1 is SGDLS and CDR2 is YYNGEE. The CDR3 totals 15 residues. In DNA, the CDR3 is TGTGCCAGCAGCGTAGGGGGGGCTAGGCTAGAGACCCAGTACTTC. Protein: CASSVGGARLETQYF.

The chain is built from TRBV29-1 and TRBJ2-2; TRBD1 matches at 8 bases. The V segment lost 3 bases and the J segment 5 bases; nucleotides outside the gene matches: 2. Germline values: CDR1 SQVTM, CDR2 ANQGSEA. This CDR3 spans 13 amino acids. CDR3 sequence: CSVDRTGTGELFF. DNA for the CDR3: TGCAGCGTTGACAGGACAGGGACCGGGGAGCTGTTTTTT.

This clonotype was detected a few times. CDR3: CARGQGATEAFF. Written as DNA, the CDR3 is TGTGCCAGAGGACAGGGGGCAACTGAAGCTTTCTTT. The chain joins TRBV6-2 or TRBV6-3 to TRBJ1-1, with 11 bases aligning to TRBD1. From germline, CDR1 is MNHEY and CDR2 SVGEGT. The CDR3 covers 12 residues. V dropped 9 bases and J dropped 5; count of bases not matched to a gene: 2.

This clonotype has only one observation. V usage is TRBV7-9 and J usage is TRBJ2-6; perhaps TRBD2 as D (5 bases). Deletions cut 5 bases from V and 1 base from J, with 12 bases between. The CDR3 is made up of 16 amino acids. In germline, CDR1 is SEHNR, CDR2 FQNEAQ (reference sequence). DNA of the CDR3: TGTGCCAGCAGCCGAGAGAGGGTATCTGGGGCCAACGTCCTGACTTTC. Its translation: CASSRERVSGANVLTF.

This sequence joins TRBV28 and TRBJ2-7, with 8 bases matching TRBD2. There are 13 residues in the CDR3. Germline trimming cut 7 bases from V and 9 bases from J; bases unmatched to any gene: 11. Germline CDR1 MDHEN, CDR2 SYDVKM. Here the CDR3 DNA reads TGTGCCAGCACCGGGGGGGTTCCTAGCTTGCAGTACTTC. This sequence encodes CASTGGVPSLQYF.

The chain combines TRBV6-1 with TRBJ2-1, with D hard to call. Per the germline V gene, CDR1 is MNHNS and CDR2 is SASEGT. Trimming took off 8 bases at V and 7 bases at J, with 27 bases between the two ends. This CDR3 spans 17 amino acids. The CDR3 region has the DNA TGTGCCAGCTCCCCCGGCTTTGGTAGGCTGACCGGAAATGAGCAGTTCTTC. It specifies CASSPGFGRLTGNEQFF.

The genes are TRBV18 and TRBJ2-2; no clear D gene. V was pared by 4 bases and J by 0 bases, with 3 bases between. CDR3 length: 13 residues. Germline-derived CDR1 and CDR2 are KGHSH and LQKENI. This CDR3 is CASSQSNTGELFF. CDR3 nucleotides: TGTGCCAGCTCACAATCGAACACCGGGGAGCTGTTTTTT.

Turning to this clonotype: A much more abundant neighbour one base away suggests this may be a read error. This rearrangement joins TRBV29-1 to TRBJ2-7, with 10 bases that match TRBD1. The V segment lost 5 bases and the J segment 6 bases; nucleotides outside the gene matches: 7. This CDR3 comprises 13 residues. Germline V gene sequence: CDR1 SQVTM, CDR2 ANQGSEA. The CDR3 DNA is TGCAGCGTTCCGAGACAGGGGGCGAGCGAGCAGTACTTC. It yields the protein CSVPRQGASEQYF.

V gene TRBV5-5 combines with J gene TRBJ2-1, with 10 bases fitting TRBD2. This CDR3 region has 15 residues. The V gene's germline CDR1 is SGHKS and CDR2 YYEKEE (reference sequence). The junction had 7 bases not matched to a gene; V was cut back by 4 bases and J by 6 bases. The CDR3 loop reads CASSASGGAANEQFF. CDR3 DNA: TGTGCCAGCAGCGCAAGCGGGGGGGCGGCCAATGAGCAGTTCTTC.

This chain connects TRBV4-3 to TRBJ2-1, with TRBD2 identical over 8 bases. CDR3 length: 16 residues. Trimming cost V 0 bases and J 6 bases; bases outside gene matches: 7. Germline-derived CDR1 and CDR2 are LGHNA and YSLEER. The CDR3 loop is CASSQDVAGGGNEQFF. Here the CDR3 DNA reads TGCGCCAGCAGCCAAGATGTGGCGGGAGGTGGCAATGAGCAGTTCTTC.

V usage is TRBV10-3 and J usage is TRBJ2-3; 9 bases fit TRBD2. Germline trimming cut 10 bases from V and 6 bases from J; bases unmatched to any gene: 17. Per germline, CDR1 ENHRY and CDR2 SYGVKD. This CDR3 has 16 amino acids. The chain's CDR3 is CATYPSGVVWGDTQYF. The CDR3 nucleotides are TGTGCCACCTACCCTAGCGGGGTAGTGTGGGGGGATACGCAGTATTTT.

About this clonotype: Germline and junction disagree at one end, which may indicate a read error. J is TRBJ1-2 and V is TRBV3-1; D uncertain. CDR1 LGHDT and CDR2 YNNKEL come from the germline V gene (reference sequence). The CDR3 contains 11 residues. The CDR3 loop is CASSPNYCYTF. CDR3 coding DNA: TGTGCCAGCAGCCCAAACTATTGCTACACCTTC.

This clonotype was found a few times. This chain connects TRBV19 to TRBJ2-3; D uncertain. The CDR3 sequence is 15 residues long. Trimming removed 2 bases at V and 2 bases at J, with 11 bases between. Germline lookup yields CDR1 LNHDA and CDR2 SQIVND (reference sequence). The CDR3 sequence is CASSIMPRSTDTQYF. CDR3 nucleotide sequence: TGTGCCAGTAGTATAATGCCGCGGTCCACAGATACGCAGTATTTT.